This paragraph covers one TCR beta chain sequence. The sample comes from a study of shared clonotypes between healthy human individuals. Profiling relied on immunoSEQ multiplex PCR, and the TCRdb table lists in-frame clones only, not all of them. The table includes around 500,000 clones, 76% detected once. The CDR3 loop spans 16 amino acids. The V gene's germline CDR1 is SQVTM and CDR2 ANQGSEA. The V gene end was trimmed by 3 bases and the J gene end by 3 bases; junction bases not matched to a gene: 10. The TCR comes from a woman aged 35 to 49 in good health. Some clones in this sample may be carry-over from other donors' samples. The sequencing sample was made of PBMCs. The V and J genes are TRBV29-1 and TRBJ2-1; TRBD2 aligns across 8 bases. The CDR3 loop is CSVEELAGSYYNEQFF. As DNA, the CDR3 is TGCAGCGTTGAGGAGTTAGCGGGATCCTACTACAATGAGCAGTTCTTC.